A single sample gave rise to the 12 T cell receptor beta chains below, sequenced in a study of T-cell reconstitution after alpha-beta-depleted transplantation in children. Unique molecular identifiers were used to barcode this TCRbeta library. In TCRdb, the PCR reads were re-called with MiXCR into one record per CDR3 protein. Of hundreds of thousands of distinct CDR3 sequences in the sample, roughly 24% were seen once. Specimen: PBMCs, mostly from graft donor cells, collected 360 days after TCRalphabeta/CD19-depleted stem cell transplant. The receptors here all came from a boy under two years old who had a stem cell transplant for acute myeloid leukemia, so the T cells may come from the graft donor.

This clonotype was detected many times. The rearrangement uses TRBV6-1 and TRBJ2-2; possibly TRBD1 or TRBD2 for D (6 bases each). V was shortened by 9 bases and J by 7 bases, with 15 bases between the two germline ends. Germline CDR1 MNHNS, CDR2 SASEGT. This CDR3 is 13 amino acids long. CDR3 in amino acids: CASNRGPDGELFF. The DNA of the CDR3 is TGTGCCAGTAACCGGGGGCCTGACGGGGAGCTGTTTTTT.

This clonotype was detected many times. The chain has TRBV21-1 and TRBJ1-1. TRBV21-1 is flagged as a pseudogene. The CDR3 has 15 amino acids. The CDR3 protein is CAELVGTRGSTEAFF. DNA for the CDR3: TGTGCAGAGTTGGTTGGGACTAGGGGAAGCACTGAAGCTTTCTTT.

The V and J genes are TRBV6-2 or TRBV6-3 and TRBJ2-2, with 14 bases identical to TRBD2. Germline-derived CDR1 and CDR2 are MNHEY and SVGEGT. This CDR3 contains 17 residues. With V trimmed by 8 bases and J by 0 bases, 5 bases remained unmatched. CDR3 residues: CASRGLAGDTNTGELFF. DNA for the CDR3: TGTGCCAGCCGGGGACTAGCGGGGGATACGAACACCGGGGAGCTGTTTTTT.

This clonotype has at least ten counts. This chain uses TRBV7-2 with TRBJ1-4, with D possibly TRBD1 on 6 matching bases. CDR3 length equals 12 residues. CDR1 is SGHTA and CDR2 is FQGNSA in the germline V gene. Trimming left V 5 bases short and J 13 bases short, with 14 bases between. The CDR3 sequence is CASSVNRVPLFF. The CDR3 region has the DNA TGTGCCAGCAGCGTCAACAGGGTTCCACTGTTTTTT.

A few counts support this clonotype. The chain uses TRBV20-1 and TRBJ1-6; a possible D gene is TRBD1 (6 bases). Germline V gene lookup returns CDR1 DFQATT and CDR2 SNEGSKA (reference sequence). Trimming shortened V by 1 base and J by 0 bases, and 13 bases separated the two germline ends. The CDR3 is 17 amino acids. The CDR3: CSARVGRGSSYNSPLHF. DNA for the CDR3: TGCAGTGCTAGAGTGGGCAGGGGAAGCTCCTATAATTCACCCCTCCACTTT.

The rearrangement joins TRBV12-3 or TRBV12-4 to TRBJ2-5; weak D call: TRBD2 (6 bases). Trimming left V 3 bases short and J 4 bases short, with 12 bases between. The CDR3 sequence is 14 residues long. The CDR3: CASSFSGRGETQYF. Written as DNA, the CDR3 is TGTGCCAGCAGTTTCTCAGGGCGGGGAGAGACCCAGTACTTC.

The gene calls are TRBV6-5 and TRBJ1-1; no clear D gene. Looked up from germline, CDR1 is MNHEY and CDR2 is SVGAGI. The V end lost 0 bases, the J end lost 6 bases, and 11 bases lay between the germline ends. The CDR3 consists of 14 residues. CDR3 sequence: CASSYSKGFSEAFF. DNA of the CDR3: TGTGCCAGCAGTTACTCGAAGGGTTTCTCTGAAGCTTTCTTT.

This clonotype was found many times. V gene TRBV12-3 or TRBV12-4 combines with J gene TRBJ2-5; tentative D call: TRBD1 (6 bases). CDR3 length: 14 amino acids. Deletions cut 6 bases from V and 2 bases from J, with 13 bases between. The CDR3 bases are TGTGCCAGCAGACCTAGACAGGCTCAAGAGACCCAGTACTTC. Amino acids: CASRPRQAQETQYF.

The sample holds a few counts of this clonotype. The rearrangement uses TRBV6-5 and TRBJ1-4; D possibly corresponds to TRBD1 (6 bases). Between the trimmed V and J ends, which lost 0 bases and 8 bases, there was a span of 25 bases. This CDR3 has 19 amino acids. Germline lookup yields CDR1 MNHEY and CDR2 SVGAGI. The CDR3 spells CASSYSTLSGTPDPEKLFF. Written as DNA, the CDR3 is TGTGCCAGCAGTTACTCCACATTATCCGGGACACCGGATCCAGAAAAACTGTTTTTT.

The rearrangement links TRBV29-1 to TRBJ1-2; perhaps TRBD1 as D (5 bases). Germline V gene data show CDR1 as SQVTM and CDR2 as ANQGSEA. This CDR3 contains 13 residues. The V and J ends lost 2 bases and 4 bases respectively, with 11 bases between them. Written as DNA, the CDR3 is TGCAGCGTTGAAACAGGAAGGGGCTATGGCTACACCTTC. It is translated as CSVETGRGYGYTF.

The V gene is TRBV9, the J gene TRBJ2-5; D unclear. Germline V CDR1 and CDR2: SGDLS, YYNGEE. The V gene lost 3 bases and the J gene lost 2 bases, with 14 bases spanning the gap. This CDR3 is 15 amino acids long. Here the CDR3 reads CASSGGGLGQETQYF. The CDR3 DNA follows: TGTGCCAGCAGCGGCGGCGGTTTGGGGCAAGAGACCCAGTACTTC.

This clonotype has just a few counts. This chain connects TRBV4-1 to TRBJ2-7, with 9 bases identical to TRBD1. The V gene's germline CDR1 is MGHRA and CDR2 YSYEKL. V trimming: 1 base; J trimming: 2 bases; junction bases outside the gene matches: 0. The CDR3 spans 14 residues. CDR3 region: CASSQGDRAYEQYV. CDR3 nucleotide sequence: TGCGCCAGCAGCCAAGGGGACAGGGCCTACGAGCAGTACGTC.